This T cell receptor (beta chain) was identified in a study of blood T cell repertoires in COVID-19. Overall study: Acute-phase and convalescent COVID-19 samples originated in the United States, Italy and Spain. From T cells, B-cell-depleted T cells, or PBMCs came the material, which was cDNA or gDNA.

The Seattle site enrolled patients during active infection and followed them longitudinally. This CDR3 is 15 amino acids long. Germline-derived CDR1 and CDR2 are SGHRS and YFSETQ. The V segment lost 4 bases and the J segment 4 bases; nucleotides outside the gene matches: 11. The authors' processing: For nucleated cells, counts were estimated from reference gene primer amplification. Here immunoSEQ multiplex PCR was the method, and the copy in TCRdb shows in-frame clones only, minus some. From that table come the V and J calls and clone size; the DNA was used to work out D and trimming. The sample has 250,000 to 400,000 clones, around 88% seen once.

The source material was peripheral blood. This sequence joins TRBV5-1 and TRBJ2-7; 7 bases are shared with TRBD1. The receptor comes from a woman aged 30 to 39 with COVID-19, enrolled during active disease. The CDR3 loop is CASSPQWDSPYEQYV. The CDR3 nucleotides read TGCGCCAGCAGCCCCCAATGGGACAGTCCGTACGAGCAGTACGTC.